This T cell receptor beta chain is drawn from a study of shared clonotypes between healthy human individuals. Study results and caveats: As a rule, naive subsets had a larger estimated richness than memory subsets.

This CDR3 is built from 13 residues. V was pared by 4 bases and J by 1 base, with 9 bases between. The germline V gene has CDR1 SGHRS and CDR2 YFSETQ. Clones were read by immunoSEQ multiplex PCR, and TCRdb kept only the in-frame ones, dropping some. The sample includes 2 million to 2.5 million clones, 90% to 97% seen only once; the top ten take roughly 0.13%. As to this clone: Antigen: not known.

This TCR was recovered from a young man in good health. Sequenced: naive CD4+ T cells sorted from blood. Documented subset: CD45RA+ positively selected. This chain links TRBV5-1 with TRBJ2-7; D gene uncertain. CDR3 coding DNA: TGCGCCAGCAGCAGAGAGCCTTCCTACGAGCAGTACTTC. The encoded protein is CASSREPSYEQYF. The full variable domain, its missing parts supplied by reference TRBV5-1 and TRBJ2-7, is KAGVTQTPRYLIKTRGQQVTLSCSPISGHRSVSWYQQTPGQGLQFLFEYFSETQRNKGNFPGRFSGRQFSNSRSEMNVSTLELGDSALYLCASSREPSYEQYFGPGTRLTVT.